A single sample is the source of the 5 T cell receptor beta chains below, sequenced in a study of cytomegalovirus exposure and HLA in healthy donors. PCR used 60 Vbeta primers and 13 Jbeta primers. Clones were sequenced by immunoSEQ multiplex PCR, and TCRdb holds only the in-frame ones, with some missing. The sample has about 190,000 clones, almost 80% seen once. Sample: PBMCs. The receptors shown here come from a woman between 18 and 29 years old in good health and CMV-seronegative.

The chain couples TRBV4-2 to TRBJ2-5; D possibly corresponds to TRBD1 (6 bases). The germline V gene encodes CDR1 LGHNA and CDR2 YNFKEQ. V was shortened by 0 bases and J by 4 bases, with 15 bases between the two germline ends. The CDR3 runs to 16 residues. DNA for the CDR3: TGTGCCAGCAGCCAAGATACGGGACACTCTAGAGAGACCCAGTACTTC. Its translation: CASSQDTGHSRETQYF.

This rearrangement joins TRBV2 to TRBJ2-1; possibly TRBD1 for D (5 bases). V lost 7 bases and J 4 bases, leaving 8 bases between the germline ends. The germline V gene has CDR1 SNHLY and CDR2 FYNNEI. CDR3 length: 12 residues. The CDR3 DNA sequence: TGTGCCAGCAAGGGGTCTTACAATGAGCAGTTCTTC. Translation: CASKGSYNEQFF.

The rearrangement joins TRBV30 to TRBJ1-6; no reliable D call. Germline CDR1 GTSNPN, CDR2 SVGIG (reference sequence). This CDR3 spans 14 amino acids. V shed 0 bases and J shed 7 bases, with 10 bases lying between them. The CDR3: CAWSVLFLNSPLHF. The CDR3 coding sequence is TGTGCCTGGAGTGTACTGTTTCTAAATTCACCCCTCCACTTT.

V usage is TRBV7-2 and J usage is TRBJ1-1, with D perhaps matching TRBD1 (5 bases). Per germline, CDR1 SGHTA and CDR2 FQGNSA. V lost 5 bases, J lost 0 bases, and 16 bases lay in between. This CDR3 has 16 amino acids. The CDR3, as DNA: TGTGCCAGCAGCCCCGGGTGGGGGGAAATGAACACTGAAGCTTTCTTT. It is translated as CASSPGWGEMNTEAFF.

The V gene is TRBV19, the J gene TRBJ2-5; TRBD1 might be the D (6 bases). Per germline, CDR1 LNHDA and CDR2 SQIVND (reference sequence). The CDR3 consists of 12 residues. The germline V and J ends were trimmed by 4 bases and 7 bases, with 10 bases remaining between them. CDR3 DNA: TGTGCCAGTAGTACACAAGGGGGGACCCAGTACTTC. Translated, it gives CASSTQGGTQYF.